This TCR beta chain is drawn from a study of T cells expressing NK-cell markers. Per germline, CDR1 SGHRS and CDR2 YFSETQ. CDR3 length equals 14 residues. Using the 5' RACE reads, TCRdb records one entry per CDR3 protein without DNA. This repertoire includes about 390,000 distinct CDR3 sequences. The specimen sequenced was blood T cells: a sorted CD56 or NKG2C T cell subset, CD4+ or CD8+ T cells, or bulk PBMC T cells (not recorded which). The chain uses TRBV5-1 and TRBJ2-3. The receptor's source is a woman aged 50 to 60 in good health. CDR3 amino acids: CASRRTASTDTQYF.